These 3 T cell receptor beta chains share one sample of origin, sequenced in a study. Cells sorted as Tregs were CD4+, CD25+ and CD127-/low. Each CDR3 protein is one row after TCRdb ran MiXCR on the 5' RACE reads. Here the sample spans 8,600 or so distinct CDR3 sequences, around 52% being singletons. The sample taken for sequencing was Tregs sorted from a lymph node. The receptor set was obtained from a female donor with breast cancer.

This rearrangement joins TRBV5-1 to TRBJ1-1, with no clear D. V shed 4 bases and J shed 7 bases, with 20 bases lying between them. The CDR3 sequence is 15 residues long. The germline gives CDR1 SGHRS, CDR2 YFSETQ. CDR3 DNA: TGCGCCAGCAGCCGCAGGAGCCCCCTCGACGGTGAAGCTTTCTTT. Translated: CASSRRSPLDGEAFF.

The chain couples TRBV6-2 or TRBV6-3 to TRBJ2-7; D not certain. Germline CDR1 is MNHEY and CDR2 is SVGEGT. The V end was cut by 2 bases, the J end by 5 bases, with 16 bases between. This CDR3 comprises 15 residues. CDR3 nucleotide sequence: TGTGCCAGCAGTTACCTTGGGCCCTTTTCTCACGAGCAGTACTTC. This gives the protein CASSYLGPFSHEQYF.

The J gene is TRBJ1-5, the V gene TRBV6-2 or TRBV6-3, with TRBD1 as a possible D gene (5 bases). Trimming pared 5 bases from V and 0 bases from J, leaving 14 bases between. Per germline, CDR1 MNHEY and CDR2 SVGEGT. The CDR3 loop spans 16 amino acids. The CDR3 DNA follows: TGTGCCAGCAGTCAGCCGACAGAGTATAGCAATCAGCCCCAGCATTTT. Amino acids: CASSQPTEYSNQPQHF.